The present TCR beta chain was sequenced within a study of T cells in narcolepsy. Points from the study as a whole: Reportedly, autoreactive clonotypes were serially detected in patients' blood but not controls'.

Germline V lookup: CDR1 SGHDT, CDR2 YYEEEE. The CDR3 consists of 16 residues. V was shortened by 2 bases and J by 2 bases, with 14 bases between the two germline ends. Of note for this clone: Its target is not known.

The assay was immunoSEQ multiplex PCR, and TCRdb's table has in-frame clones only and misses some. The sample consists of about 41,000 clones, about 87% of them appearing once. Material for sequencing was CD45RA- memory CD4+ T cells from PBMCs. This chain joins TRBV5-6 and TRBJ2-1; tentative D call: TRBD2 (5 bases). This receptor was obtained from a human donor with narcolepsy. Here the CDR3 DNA reads TGTGCCAGCAGCTTTTCCCGGGGTTTTCCCTACAATGAGCAGTTCTTC. It codes for CASSFSRGFPYNEQFF.